These 23 T cell receptor beta chains came from one sample sequenced in a study of cytomegalovirus exposure and HLA in healthy donors. Primers for the PCR totalled 60 Vbeta and 13 Jbeta. The method was immunoSEQ multiplex PCR; TCRdb's version includes in-frame clones alone and lacks a portion of them. The sample gives about 160,000 clones, 75% to 90% of which show up once; 1% is in the top ten. The material sequenced was PBMCs. Receptors originate from a boy aged 2 to 10 in good health and CMV-seronegative.

This rearrangement joins TRBV21-1 to TRBJ1-1. TRBV21-1 corresponds to a pseudogene. This CDR3 is built from 16 residues. The CDR3, as DNA: TGTGCCAGCATCACCGGCGGGGGGGCTATGAACACTGAAGCTTTCTTT. It specifies CASITGGGAMNTEAFF.

The rearrangement links TRBV29-1 to TRBJ2-3, with TRBD2 matching 7 bases. Unmatched junction bases numbered 7, after V lost 4 bases and J lost 3 bases. In germline, CDR1 is SQVTM, CDR2 ANQGSEA. The CDR3 has 14 amino acids. CDR3 DNA sequence: TGCAGCGTTGTCGGCGGGAGCTTTACAGATACGCAGTATTTT. Amino acid sequence: CSVVGGSFTDTQYF.

The genes are TRBV10-3 and TRBJ2-7; D may be TRBD2 (7 bases). CDR3 size: 12 residues. V lost 10 bases and J 6 bases, leaving 16 bases between the germline ends. From germline, CDR1 is ENHRY and CDR2 SYGVKD. As DNA, the CDR3 is TGTGCCACTGGGAAGGGGGAGGGCGAGCAGTACTTC. Amino acid sequence: CATGKGEGEQYF.

This clone was seen once. V and J are TRBV27 and TRBJ1-1, with a possible D match to TRBD1 (6 bases). Germline V CDR1 and CDR2: MNHEY, SMNVEV (reference sequence). Trimming left V 4 bases short and J 3 bases short, with 15 bases between. This CDR3 comprises 15 residues. This chain's CDR3 is CASSSYRERYTEAFF. The CDR3 nucleotides are TGTGCCAGCAGTTCCTACAGGGAGAGGTACACTGAAGCTTTCTTT.

This sequence joins TRBV5-4 and TRBJ2-3; the match to TRBD2 covers 7 bases. Per the germline V gene, CDR1 is SGHNT and CDR2 is YYREEE (reference sequence). J lost 6 bases, V lost 4 bases, and 11 bases had no gene match. The CDR3 extends over 15 amino acids. The chain's CDR3 is CASSTSRGDPDTQYF. The CDR3 DNA follows: TGTGCCAGCAGCACTTCCCGGGGGGACCCCGATACGCAGTATTTT.

This clone has more than one count but fewer than ten. This sequence joins TRBV19 and TRBJ2-3, with 9 bases lining up with TRBD2. Germline-derived CDR1 and CDR2 are LNHDA and SQIVND (reference sequence). Unmatched junction bases numbered 2, after V lost 3 bases and J lost 1 base. This CDR3 region has 15 residues. The DNA of the CDR3 is TGTGCCAGTAGTATTAGGACTAGCGGCACAGATACGCAGTATTTT. Translation gives CASSIRTSGTDTQYF.

The chain links TRBV28 to TRBJ2-7; D is unresolved. CDR3 length: 12 amino acids. Germline assignment: CDR1 MDHEN and CDR2 SYDVKM. Trimming left V 6 bases short and J 7 bases short, with 13 bases between. The CDR3 loop reads CASSLDEGEQYV. CDR3 DNA sequence: TGTGCCAGCAGCCTAGATGAAGGAGAGCAGTACGTC.

This clone was detected only once. The J gene is TRBJ2-5, the V gene TRBV27, with 15 nucleotides matching TRBD2. CDR1 is MNHEY and CDR2 is SMNVEV in the germline V gene (reference sequence). The CDR3 totals 13 residues. V trimming: 8 bases; J trimming: 5 bases; junction bases outside the gene matches: 0. The DNA for the CDR3 is TGTGCCAGCGGACTAGCGGGAGGGGAGACCCAGTACTTC. Its protein is CASGLAGGETQYF.

This clone was counted a single time. The V call is TRBV19, the J call TRBJ1-2; the match to TRBD1 covers 7 bases. This CDR3 has 14 residues. V shed 7 bases and J 6 bases; nucleotides not matched to a gene: 11. Germline CDR1 is LNHDA and CDR2 is SQIVND (reference sequence). The CDR3: CASKEQHRGHGYTF. The CDR3 DNA reads as TGTGCCAGTAAGGAGCAACACAGGGGTCATGGCTACACCTTC. Combining the CDR3 with reference TRBV19 and TRBJ1-2 gives the whole variable domain DGGITQSPKYLFRKEGQNVTLSCEQNLNHDAMYWYRQDPGQGLRLIYYSQIVNDFQKGDIAEGYSVSREKKESFPLTVTSAQKNPTAFYLCASKEQHRGHGYTFGSGTRLTVV.

The V call is TRBV7-9, the J call TRBJ1-4, with TRBD1 as a possible D gene (5 bases). V lost 4 bases to trimming and J lost 4 bases, with 10 bases between them. This CDR3 is 14 amino acids long. Germline values: CDR1 SEHNR, CDR2 FQNEAQ (reference sequence). The DNA of the CDR3 is TGTGCCAGCAGCTCGGGGGGGTATAATGAAAAACTGTTTTTT. Protein product: CASSSGGYNEKLFF.

This sequence joins TRBV5-1 and TRBJ1-5; no reliable D call. Germline CDR1 SGHRS, CDR2 YFSETQ. The length of the CDR3 is 16 residues. The ends were cut back, 0 bases at V and 0 bases at J, with 10 bases in the middle. The CDR3 nucleotides are TGCGCCAGCAGCTTGGATGGCAGCGTTAGCAATCAGCCCCAGCATTTT. It yields the protein CASSLDGSVSNQPQHF.

The chain couples TRBV18 to TRBJ2-5; tentative D call: TRBD2 (6 bases). CDR1 and CDR2 (germline): KGHSH, LQKENI. This CDR3 comprises 15 residues. V dropped 1 base and J dropped 5 bases, with 14 bases sitting between them. This chain's CDR3 is CASSPQGPGGETQYF. CDR3 DNA: TGTGCCAGCTCACCACAGGGACCTGGAGGGGAGACCCAGTACTTC.

The gene calls are TRBV5-4 and TRBJ2-2; 14 bases match TRBD2. The J segment lost 1 base and the V segment lost 4 bases, leaving 3 bases of the junction unmatched. The CDR3 extends over 17 amino acids. Germline CDR1 SGHNT, CDR2 YYREEE (reference sequence). This chain's CDR3 is CASSPGTSGGNTGELFF. In DNA, the CDR3 is TGTGCCAGCAGCCCTGGGACTAGCGGGGGGAACACCGGGGAGCTGTTTTTT.

CDR3 coding DNA: TGTGCCAGCAGTCATCCTAGCGGGGGGGCCTACAATGAGCAGTTCTTC. Protein sequence: CASSHPSGGAYNEQFF. The chain joins TRBV7-9 to TRBJ2-1; TRBD2 aligns across 12 bases. The CDR3 extends over 16 amino acids. The trim removed 6 bases at V and 2 bases at J, leaving 5 bases unmatched. Germline CDR1 is SEHNR and CDR2 is FQNEAQ (reference sequence).

The chain recombines TRBV28 with TRBJ2-5; the match to TRBD2 covers 7 bases. Germline V gene lookup returns CDR1 MDHEN and CDR2 SYDVKM. Germline trimming cut 3 bases from V and 6 bases from J; bases unmatched to any gene: 4. There are 13 residues in the CDR3. The CDR3 DNA reads TGTGCCAGCAGTTTGACTAGCCCACAGACCCAGTACTTC. Its protein product is CASSLTSPQTQYF. Combining the CDR3 with reference TRBV28 and TRBJ2-5 gives the whole variable domain DVKVTQSSRYLVKRTGEKVFLECVQDMDHENMFWYRQDPGLGLRLIYFSYDVKMKEKGDIPEGYSVSREKKERFSLILESASTNQTSMYLCASSLTSPQTQYFGPGTRLLVL.

The chain recombines TRBV5-1 with TRBJ2-1, with D tentatively TRBD1 (7 bases). The germline CDR1 and CDR2 sequences are SGHRS and YFSETQ. The V gene lost 0 bases and the J gene lost 4 bases, with 14 bases spanning the gap. The CDR3 length is 16 residues. The CDR3 loop reads CASSLASGGLYNEQFF. In nucleotides, the CDR3 is TGCGCCAGCAGCTTGGCTTCAGGGGGGTTGTACAATGAGCAGTTCTTC.

This clone came up once. The chain joins TRBV28 to TRBJ2-3; the D gene is possibly TRBD2 (6 bases). This CDR3 contains 14 residues. The V gene's germline CDR1 is MDHEN and CDR2 SYDVKM. V was shortened by 2 bases and J by 5 bases, with 11 bases between the two germline ends. In nucleotides, the CDR3 is TGTGCCAGCAGTTTACGGGACTTAAAAGATACGCAGTATTTT. This gives the protein CASSLRDLKDTQYF. Combining the CDR3 with reference TRBV28 and TRBJ2-3 gives the whole variable domain DVKVTQSSRYLVKRTGEKVFLECVQDMDHENMFWYRQDPGLGLRLIYFSYDVKMKEKGDIPEGYSVSREKKERFSLILESASTNQTSMYLCASSLRDLKDTQYFGPGTRLTVL.

V is TRBV6-6 and J is TRBJ1-1; TRBD1 matches 7 bases. The CDR3 totals 13 residues. Germline assignment: CDR1 MNHNY and CDR2 SVGAGI (reference sequence). With V trimmed by 6 bases and J by 4 bases, 5 bases remained unmatched. The CDR3 DNA reads as TGTGCCAGCAGCCCCGACAGGGCCACTGAAGCTTTCTTT. This gives the protein CASSPDRATEAFF.

In DNA, the CDR3 is TGTGCCAGCAGTTACTCGAGCAGGGGTGGCTACACCTTC. It codes for CASSYSSRGGYTF. The rearrangement uses TRBV6-5 and TRBJ1-2; perhaps TRBD1 as D (6 bases). Between the trimmed V and J ends, which lost 0 bases and 7 bases, there was a span of 9 bases. Germline-derived CDR1 and CDR2 are MNHEY and SVGAGI. The length of the CDR3 is 13 residues.

Comments on this clone: The junction does not match germline at one end; this may be a read error. The chain recombines TRBV11-2 with TRBJ1-6; D remains unclear. This CDR3 region has 17 residues. The V gene's germline CDR1 is SGHAT and CDR2 FQNNGV. Here the CDR3 DNA reads TGTGCCAGCAGCTTAGCAGGCGCTACCGCGTATAATTCACCCCTCCATTTT. This translates into CASSLAGATAYNSPLHF.

The chain combines TRBV7-9 with TRBJ1-6; TRBD1 aligns across 7 bases. The trim removed 5 bases at V and 4 bases at J, leaving 2 bases unmatched. The V gene's germline CDR1 is SEHNR and CDR2 FQNEAQ (reference sequence). The CDR3 consists of 14 residues. The CDR3 nucleotides are TGTGCCAGCAGCCGGGACAGTTATAATTCACCCCTCCACTTT. Protein sequence: CASSRDSYNSPLHF. Combining the CDR3 with reference TRBV7-9 and TRBJ1-6 gives the whole variable domain DTGVSQNPRHKITKRGQNVTFRCDPISEHNRLYWYRQTLGQGPEFLTYFQNEAQLEKSRLLSDRFSAERPKGSFSTLEIQRTEQGDSAMYLCASSRDSYNSPLHFGNGTRLTVT.

This chain uses TRBV6-1 with TRBJ1-1, with TRBD1 as a possible D gene (6 bases). This CDR3 is built from 14 residues. V lost 5 bases and J 1 base, leaving 11 bases between the germline ends. CDR1 is MNHNS, CDR2 SASEGT, per germline. CDR3 sequence (DNA): TGTGCCAGCAGTTTTACAGGGAGGAACACTGAAGCTTTCTTT. Translation gives CASSFTGRNTEAFF.

The chain carries TRBV9 and TRBJ2-7; 11 nucleotides match TRBD2. The germline V gene encodes CDR1 SGDLS and CDR2 YYNGEE. This CDR3 is 18 amino acids long. Trimming took 0 bases from V and 2 from J; bases not matched to a gene: 10. The CDR3 region is CASSVGTSGRTAPYEQYF. The CDR3 region has the DNA TGTGCCAGCAGCGTAGGCACTAGCGGGAGAACGGCACCCTACGAGCAGTACTTC.